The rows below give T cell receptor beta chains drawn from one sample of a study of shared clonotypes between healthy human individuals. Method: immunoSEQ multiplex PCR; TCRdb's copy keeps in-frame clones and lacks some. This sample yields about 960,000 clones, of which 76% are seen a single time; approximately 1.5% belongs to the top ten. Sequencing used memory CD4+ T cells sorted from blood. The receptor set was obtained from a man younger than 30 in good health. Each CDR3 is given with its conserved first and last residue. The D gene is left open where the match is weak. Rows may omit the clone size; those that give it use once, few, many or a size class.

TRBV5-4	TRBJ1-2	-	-	CASSLSGPYGYTF	TGTGCCAGCAGCTTGTCAGGACCCTATGGCTACACCTTC
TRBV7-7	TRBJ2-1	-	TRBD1	CASSLGTGLDEQFF	TGTGCTAGCAGCTTAGGGACAGGGTTAGATGAGCAGTTCTTC
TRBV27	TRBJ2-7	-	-	CASSLTVNSYEQYF	TGTGCCAGCAGTTTGACCGTAAACTCCTACGAGCAGTACTTC
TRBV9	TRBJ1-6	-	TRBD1	CASSVGTANSPLHF	TGTGCCAGCAGCGTGGGGACAGCCAATTCACCCCTCCACTTT
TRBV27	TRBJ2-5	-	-	CASKVGGPGQETQYF	TGTGCCAGCAAAGTTGGCGGCCCAGGCCAAGAGACCCAGTACTTC
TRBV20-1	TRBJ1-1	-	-	CSVPTGPEAFF	TGCAGTGTCCCGACAGGCCCTGAAGCTTTCTTT
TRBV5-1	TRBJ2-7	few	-	CASSLRVGEQYF	TGCGCCAGCAGCCTCAGGGTTGGCGAGCAGTACTTC
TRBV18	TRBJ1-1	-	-	CASSPLNGVANTEAFF	TGTGCCAGCTCACCACTTAATGGGGTTGCGAACACTGAAGCTTTCTTT
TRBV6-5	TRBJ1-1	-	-	CASMGREVRGEAFF	TGTGCCAGCATGGGGAGGGAGGTGAGGGGGGAAGCTTTCTTT
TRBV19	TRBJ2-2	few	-	CASSINQGGTGELFF	TGTGCCAGTAGTATAAATCAGGGCGGCACCGGGGAGCTGTTTTTT
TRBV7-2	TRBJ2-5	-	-	CASSLLLGEETQYF	TGTGCCAGCAGCTTACTGTTAGGGGAAGAGACCCAGTACTTC
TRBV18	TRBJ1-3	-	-	CASSPPMQASGNTIYF	TGTGCCAGCTCACCACCGATGCAGGCCTCTGGAAACACCATATATTTT
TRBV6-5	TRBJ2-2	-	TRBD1	CASSRDRETGELFF	TGTGCCAGCAGTCGGGACAGGGAGACCGGGGAGCTGTTTTTT
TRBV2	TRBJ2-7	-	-	CASRQELGTYEQYF	TGTGCCAGCAGGCAGGAGTTGGGCACCTACGAGCAGTACTTC
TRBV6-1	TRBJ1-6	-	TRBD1	CASTDRGQISPLHF	TGTGCCAGCACCGACAGGGGTCAAATTTCACCCCTCCACTTT
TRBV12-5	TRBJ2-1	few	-	CASGLVKGNEQFF	TGTGCTAGTGGTTTGGTAAAGGGCAATGAGCAGTTCTTC
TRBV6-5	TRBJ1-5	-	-	CASRQGGSNQPQHF	TGTGCCAGCAGACAGGGAGGGAGCAATCAGCCCCAGCATTTT
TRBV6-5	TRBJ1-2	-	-	CASRQGGYTF	TGTGCCAGCAGGCAGGGTGGCTACACCTTC
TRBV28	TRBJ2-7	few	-	CASSLMRGEQYF	TGTGCCAGCAGTTTAATGCGTGGCGAGCAGTACTTC
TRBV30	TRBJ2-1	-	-	CAWSGGGGGSSYNEQFF	TGTGCCTGGAGTGGGGGAGGTGGTGGTAGCTCCTACAATGAGCAGTTCTTC
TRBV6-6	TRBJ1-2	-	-	CASTSGGVNYGYTF	TGTGCCAGCACCTCCGGGGGGGTTAACTATGGCTACACCTTC
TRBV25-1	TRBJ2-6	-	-	CASSIGFGANVLTF	TGTGCCAGCAGCATCGGGTTTGGGGCCAACGTCCTGACTTTC
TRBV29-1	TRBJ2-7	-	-	CSVGTRFSYEQYF	TGCAGCGTTGGCACTAGGTTCAGCTACGAGCAGTACTTC
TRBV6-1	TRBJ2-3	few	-	CASQDSPVAADTQYF	TGTGCCAGCCAAGACAGCCCCGTCGCCGCAGATACGCAGTATTTT
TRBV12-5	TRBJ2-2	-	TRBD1	CASGLDRGPTGELFF	TGTGCTAGTGGTTTGGACAGGGGGCCCACCGGGGAGCTGTTTTTT
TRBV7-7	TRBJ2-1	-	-	CASSSLEGEQFF	TGTGCTAGCAGCTCACTAGAAGGCGAGCAGTTCTTC
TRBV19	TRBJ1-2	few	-	CASSRPTAPNYGYTF	TGTGCCAGTAGTCGCCCGACGGCTCCTAACTATGGCTACACCTTC
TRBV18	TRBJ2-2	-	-	CASSPERLTGNTGELFF	TGTGCCAGCTCACCTGAAAGGCTGACAGGGAACACCGGGGAGCTGTTTTTT
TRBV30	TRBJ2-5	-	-	CAWSAGFSGKETQYF	TGTGCCTGGAGTGCAGGATTTAGCGGAAAAGAGACCCAGTACTTC
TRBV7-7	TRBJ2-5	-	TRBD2	CASSLGTNRETQYF	TGTGCTAGCAGCTTGGGGACTAATCGAGAGACCCAGTACTTC
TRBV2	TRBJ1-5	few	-	CASSRKSNQPQHF	TGTGCCAGCAGCCGCAAAAGCAATCAGCCCCAGCATTTT
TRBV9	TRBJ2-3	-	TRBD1	CASSTGTADTDTQYF	TGTGCCAGCAGCACCGGGACAGCTGACACAGATACGCAGTATTTT
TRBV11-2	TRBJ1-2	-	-	CASSPGRFYGYTF	TGTGCCAGCAGCCCGGGACGGTTCTATGGCTACACCTTC
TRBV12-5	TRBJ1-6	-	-	CASGLSSNSPLHF	TGTGCTAGTGGTTTGAGTAGTAATTCACCCCTCCACTTT
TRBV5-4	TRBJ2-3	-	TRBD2	CASSFPGLAGASTTDTQYF	TGTGCCAGCAGCTTCCCGGGACTAGCGGGGGCCTCCACCACAGATACGCAGTATTTT
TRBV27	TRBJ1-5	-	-	CASSRGQGNQPQHF	TGTGCCAGCAGCCGGGGCCAGGGGAACCAGCCCCAGCATTTT
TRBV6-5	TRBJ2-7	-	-	CASSQGPRQYF	TGTGCCAGCAGCCAGGGACCGCGGCAGTACTTC
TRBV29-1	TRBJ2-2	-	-	CSVDAGGAGELFF	TGCAGCGTTGACGCAGGGGGGGCCGGGGAGCTGTTTTTT
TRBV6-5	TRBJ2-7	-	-	CASSPDKASYEQYF	TGTGCCAGCAGTCCGGACAAAGCCTCCTACGAGCAGTACTTC
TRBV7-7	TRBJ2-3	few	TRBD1	CASSPGTGGTDTQYF	TGTGCTAGCAGCCCAGGGACAGGGGGGACAGATACGCAGTATTTT
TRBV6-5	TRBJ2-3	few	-	CASSYGHTQYF	TGTGCCAGCAGTTACGGACATACGCAGTATTTT